The 14 T cell receptor beta chains listed next were all sequenced from one sample in a study of CD8+ T cells in alopecia areata (dated by TCRdb to 2017 to 2018). The label giving this sample's time point can be read as: more than three weeks on oral tofacitinib. The treatment or condition tag for this specimen amounts to: oral pan-JAK inhibitor, 5-10 mg twice daily. Receptor amplification or capture employed the immunoSEQ multiplex PCR assay. To provide template for TCR sequencing, every sample had RNA extracted and reverse transcribed into cDNA. TCRdb limited this immuneACCESS table to in-frame rearrangements with V and J called. A share of clones is missing; checked studies link under half to unresolved V genes, and the rest is unexplained. This sample holds about 200,000 clones; 64% were observed only once. Of the sample, more than 3.5% falls within the top ten clones. The sequenced sample was CD4+ T cells sorted from blood, obtained at week 4, from a patient treated with tofacitinib. These receptors came from a human donor with alopecia areata.

V and J are TRBV29-1 and TRBJ1-5; D is unresolved. Per germline, CDR1 SQVTM and CDR2 ANQGSEA. Trimming left V 7 bases short and J 9 bases short, with 10 bases between. This CDR3 region has 10 residues. CDR3 DNA sequence: TGCAGCGCCACCGTCCCGCCCCAGCATTTT. The encoded protein is CSATVPPQHF.

The chain employs TRBV18 and TRBJ2-6, with D unresolved. CDR1 and CDR2 from the germline V gene are KGHSH and LQKENI. CDR3 length equals 16 residues. Between the trimmed V and J ends, which lost 4 bases and 0 bases, there was a span of 10 bases. The CDR3 here is CASSRMVSSGANVLTF. In nucleotides, the CDR3 is TGTGCCAGCTCACGCATGGTGTCCTCTGGGGCCAACGTCCTGACTTTC.

This chain links TRBV20-1 with TRBJ2-5; D possibly corresponds to TRBD2 (6 bases). V dropped 6 bases and J dropped 4 bases, with 9 bases sitting between them. The CDR3 has 11 residues. Germline V CDR1 and CDR2: DFQATT, SNEGSKA (reference sequence). The CDR3 DNA reads TGCAGTGCCTTCGGGGGAGAGACCCAGTACTTC. This gives the protein CSAFGGETQYF.

This chain connects TRBV7-9 to TRBJ1-6; a possible D gene is TRBD1 (6 bases). The CDR3 consists of 15 residues. Germline V gene data show CDR1 as SEHNR and CDR2 as FQNEAQ (reference sequence). The ends were cut back, 5 bases at V and 7 bases at J, with 15 bases in the middle. CDR3 sequence (DNA): TGTGCCAGCAGCCCTCACAGGGCGGGGAATTCACCCCTCCACTTT. This sequence encodes CASSPHRAGNSPLHF.

The gene calls are TRBV7-2 and TRBJ2-7, with a possible D match to TRBD1 (6 bases). The germline V gene has CDR1 SGHTA and CDR2 FQGNSA. CDR3 size: 15 residues. The V end lost 1 base, the J end lost 2 bases, and 12 bases lay between the germline ends. The CDR3 spells CASSLEGGSAYEQYF. CDR3 in DNA: TGTGCCAGCAGCTTAGAAGGGGGTTCGGCCTACGAGCAGTACTTC.

The chain joins TRBV15 to TRBJ1-2; 7 bases match TRBD1. Germline CDR1 and CDR2: LNHNV and YYDKDF (reference sequence). Unmatched junction bases numbered 11, after V lost 5 bases and J lost 8 bases. CDR3 size: 14 residues. The CDR3 nucleotides are TGTGCCACCAGCTCCCCGAACAGGGGCTGGGGCTACACCTTC. Translated: CATSSPNRGWGYTF.

The V gene is TRBV2, the J gene TRBJ2-7; possible D gene TRBD1, 5 bases. The V end was cut by 5 bases, the J end by 3 bases, with 8 bases between. CDR3 size: 12 residues. CDR1 and CDR2 (germline): SNHLY, FYNNEI. The CDR3 bases are TGTGCCAGCAGTTCAGACAGCTACGAGCAGTACTTC. Translated, it gives CASSSDSYEQYF. Full variable domain (remainder filled in from reference TRBV2 and TRBJ2-7): EPEVTQTPSHQVTQMGQEVILRCVPISNHLYFYWYRQILGQKVEFLVSFYNNEISEKSEIFDDQFSVERPDGSNFTLKIRSTKLEDSAMYFCASSSDSYEQYFGPGTRLTVT.

The rearrangement uses TRBV30 and TRBJ1-5, with D possibly TRBD1 on 6 matching bases. V was trimmed by 6 bases and J by 7 bases, leaving 13 bases between them. Germline assignment: CDR1 GTSNPN and CDR2 SVGIG (reference sequence). The CDR3 is made up of 12 amino acids. CDR3 DNA sequence: TGTGCCTGCCTCAGGGGCCCCCAGCCCCAGCATTTT. It codes for CACLRGPQPQHF.

V is TRBV27 and J is TRBJ1-6; tentatively, D is TRBD1 (5 bases). V lost 5 bases to trimming and J lost 9 bases, with 11 bases between them. Germline-derived CDR1 and CDR2 are MNHEY and SMNVEV (reference sequence). CDR3 length: 13 residues. The CDR3 region is CASSASGFSPLHF. Here the CDR3 DNA reads TGTGCCAGCAGTGCGTCAGGGTTTTCACCCCTCCACTTT.

This clone occurred a few times. The chain couples TRBV30 to TRBJ1-5; 9 nucleotides agree with TRBD1. CDR3 length: 17 amino acids. Germline V gene data show CDR1 as GTSNPN and CDR2 as SVGIG (reference sequence). V lost 2 bases and J lost 2; bases outside the gene matches: 10. CDR3 in amino acids: CAWSSGTGIRGNQPQHF. The DNA for the CDR3 is TGTGCCTGGAGTTCCGGGACAGGGATTCGGGGCAATCAGCCCCAGCATTTT.

This chain connects TRBV10-3 to TRBJ2-3, with TRBD1 matching over 8 bases. This CDR3 has 15 amino acids. The junction had 3 bases not matched to a gene; V was cut back by 4 bases and J by 0 bases. CDR1 ENHRY and CDR2 SYGVKD come from the germline V gene. The CDR3, as DNA: TGTGCCATCAGTGGGGACAGGCTAAGCACAGATACGCAGTATTTT. Encoded protein: CAISGDRLSTDTQYF.

Notes on this clone: This clone may be a read error of a much larger clone one base away. The rearrangement joins TRBV7-8 to TRBJ2-6; no definite D call. The germline V gene has CDR1 SGHVS and CDR2 FQNEAQ. V was shortened by 3 bases and J by 2 bases, with 2 bases between the two germline ends. CDR3 size: 13 residues. The CDR3 coding sequence is TGTGCCAGCAGCTTCGCTGGGGCCAACGTCCTGACTTTC. This encodes CASSFAGANVLTF.

This clone was detected a few times. The chain has TRBV15 and TRBJ2-1; 10 bases align to TRBD2. The length of the CDR3 is 15 residues. Trimming at V came to 1 base and at J to 6 bases, leaving 3 bases not matched to a gene. Per germline, CDR1 LNHNV and CDR2 YYDKDF (reference sequence). DNA for the CDR3: TGTGCCACCAGCAGAGTCGCTAGCGGGGGCAATGAGCAGTTCTTC. Its protein product is CATSRVASGGNEQFF.

This clone appeared a few times. The chain links TRBV6-6 to TRBJ2-7, with unresolved D. This CDR3 has 14 amino acids. Trimming left V 2 bases short and J 1 base short, with 9 bases between. CDR1 is MNHNY and CDR2 is SVGAGI in the germline V gene (reference sequence). In DNA form, the CDR3 reads TGTGCCAGCAGTTACGTAACCTCGTCCTACGAGCAGTACTTC. Translation gives CASSYVTSSYEQYF.